These 11 T cell receptor beta chains were sequenced from one sample in a study of response to subunit inactivated influenza vaccine. TCRdb fed the RT-PCR reads into MiXCR, producing one record per CDR3 protein. The sample yields about 480,000 distinct CDR3 sequences, about 25% seen once. The material was CD4+ T cells sorted from PBMCs, obtained approximately 5 days after vaccination. The source of these receptors is a man between 45 and 60 years old who received an inactivated influenza vaccine.

This clonotype was seen ten or more times. The rearrangement links TRBV18 to TRBJ2-1; D may be TRBD2 (6 bases). The CDR3 totals 14 residues. V gave up 1 base and J gave up 8 bases, with 12 bases separating them. CDR1 KGHSH and CDR2 LQKENI come from the germline V gene. CDR3 sequence: CASSPLEGSYEQFF. The CDR3 DNA reads TGTGCCAGCTCACCACTGGAGGGGTCGTATGAGCAGTTCTTC. Using reference TRBV18 and TRBJ2-1 for the parts outside the CDR3, the full variable domain is NAGVMQNPRHLVRRRGQEARLRCSPMKGHSHVYWYRQLPEEGLKFMVYLQKENIIDESGMPKERFSAEFPKEGPSILRIQQVVRGDSAAYFCASSPLEGSYEQFFGPGTRLTVL.

The gene calls are TRBV20-1 and TRBJ1-2, with D possibly TRBD1 on 5 matching bases. This CDR3 contains 13 residues. Germline V CDR1 and CDR2: DFQATT, SNEGSKA (reference sequence). V lost 5 bases and J lost 4, with 14 bases in between. CDR3 DNA: TGCAGTGCTCATTCGGGGGGGGTCTATGGCTACACCTTC. Translating gives CSAHSGGVYGYTF.

The gene calls are TRBV5-4 and TRBJ2-2; D is perhaps TRBD1 or TRBD2 (6 bases each). V was pared by 7 bases and J by 7 bases, with 20 bases between. Germline values: CDR1 SGHNT, CDR2 YYREEE (reference sequence). The CDR3 has 15 residues. The CDR3 sequence: CASGPGLAGHGELFF. For the CDR3, the DNA is TGTGCCAGCGGCCCGGGGCTCGCGGGACACGGGGAGCTGTTTTTT. Supplemented by reference TRBV5-4 and TRBJ2-2, the full variable domain reads ETGVTQSPTHLIKTRGQQVTLRCSSQSGHNTVSWYQQALGQGPQFIFQYYREEENGRGNFPPRFSGLQFPNYSSELNVNALELDDSALYLCASGPGLAGHGELFFGEGSRLTVL.

Many counts were recorded for this clonotype. The rearrangement uses TRBV12-3 or TRBV12-4 and TRBJ1-6, with a tentative D call TRBD1 (6 bases). The CDR3 length is 12 residues. Trimming cost V 5 bases and J 10 bases, with 9 bases left between them. CDR3 sequence reads: CASSPRGSPLHF. The CDR3 coding sequence is TGTGCCAGCAGTCCCAGGGGATCACCCCTCCACTTT.

The sample holds many counts of this clonotype. This sequence joins TRBV12-3 or TRBV12-4 and TRBJ2-1; no definite D call. The CDR3 spans 12 residues. V was pared by 5 bases and J by 15 bases, with 17 bases between. The CDR3 nucleotides read TGTGCCAGCAGTCTAACACCGGGCCAACGGTTCTTC. It yields the protein CASSLTPGQRFF.

V gene TRBV5-1 combines with J gene TRBJ2-3, with TRBD2 as a possible D gene (5 bases). The V gene lost 3 bases and the J gene lost 6 bases, with 14 bases spanning the gap. This CDR3 spans 14 amino acids. Germline values: CDR1 SGHRS, CDR2 YFSETQ. The DNA for the CDR3 is TGCGCCAGCAGCTACGTTAGTCCGGGGGATACGCAGTATTTT. It codes for CASSYVSPGDTQYF.

This clonotype has more than one count but fewer than ten. The V and J genes are TRBV11-2 and TRBJ2-1; 9 nucleotides line up with TRBD1. Germline values: CDR1 SGHAT, CDR2 FQNNGV. The CDR3 is made up of 17 amino acids. Germline trimming cut 1 base from V and 2 bases from J; bases unmatched to any gene: 6. CDR3 DNA sequence: TGTGCCAGCAGCTTAGTTGGGACAGGGATTGCCTACAATGAGCAGTTCTTC. Protein product: CASSLVGTGIAYNEQFF.

This clonotype was seen a few times. This chain joins TRBV4-3 and TRBJ2-1; D gene uncertain. Germline V gene sequence: CDR1 LGHNA, CDR2 YSLEER. V was cut by 0 bases and J by 7 bases, with 13 bases left in between. CDR3 length equals 15 residues. The chain's CDR3 is CASSQENTGSNEQFF. CDR3 coding DNA: TGCGCCAGCAGCCAAGAGAATACCGGTTCTAATGAGCAGTTCTTC.

This clonotype was observed a handful of times. J is TRBJ2-5 and V is TRBV12-3 or TRBV12-4; 7 bases map to TRBD2. The CDR3 is 13 residues long. V dropped 7 bases and J dropped 6; count of bases not matched to a gene: 8. The CDR3 region is CASTLGGLQTQYF. The CDR3 nucleotides are TGTGCCAGCACCCTGGGGGGGTTGCAGACCCAGTACTTC.

The chain couples TRBV20-1 to TRBJ2-7; TRBD1 might be the D (6 bases). The V gene's germline CDR1 is DFQATT and CDR2 SNEGSKA (reference sequence). Trimming shortened V by 6 bases and J by 1 base, and 13 bases separated the two germline ends. The CDR3 has 13 amino acids. CDR3: CSATPDRSYEQYF. CDR3 DNA sequence: TGCAGTGCCACACCGGACAGATCCTACGAGCAGTACTTC.

This clonotype has a handful of counts. The rearrangement uses TRBV20-1 and TRBJ2-2; tentatively, D is TRBD1 (6 bases). This CDR3 has 14 amino acids. V lost 5 bases and J lost 2, with 12 bases in between. Germline assignment: CDR1 DFQATT and CDR2 SNEGSKA (reference sequence). The CDR3 region is CSAPIRGNTGELFF. CDR3 nucleotides: TGCAGTGCTCCAATCAGGGGAAACACCGGGGAGCTGTTTTTT.